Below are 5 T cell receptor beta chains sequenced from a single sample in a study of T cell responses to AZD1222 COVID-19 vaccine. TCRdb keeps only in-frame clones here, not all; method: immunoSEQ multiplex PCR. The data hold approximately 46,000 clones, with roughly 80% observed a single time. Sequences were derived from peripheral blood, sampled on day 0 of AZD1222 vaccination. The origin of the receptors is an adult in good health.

CDR3 in amino acids: CASQAGTGNQPQHF. CDR3 nucleotides: TGTGCCAGTCAAGCGGGGACGGGCAATCAGCCCCAGCATTTT. The chain uses TRBV19 and TRBJ1-5; D possibly corresponds to TRBD1 (5 bases). V lost 8 bases and J 2 bases, leaving 13 bases between the germline ends. CDR1 and CDR2 (germline): LNHDA, SQIVND (reference sequence). The CDR3 covers 14 residues. Complete variable domain (other parts from reference TRBV19 and TRBJ1-5): DGGITQSPKYLFRKEGQNVTLSCEQNLNHDAMYWYRQDPGQGLRLIYYSQIVNDFQKGDIAEGYSVSREKKESFPLTVTSAQKNPTAFYLCASQAGTGNQPQHFGDGTRLSIL.

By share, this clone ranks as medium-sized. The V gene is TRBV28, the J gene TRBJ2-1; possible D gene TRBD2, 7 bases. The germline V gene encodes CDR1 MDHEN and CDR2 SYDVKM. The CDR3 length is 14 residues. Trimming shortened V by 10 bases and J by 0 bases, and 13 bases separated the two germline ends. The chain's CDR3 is CATGGGLSYNEQFF. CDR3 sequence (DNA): TGTGCCACCGGCGGGGGCCTCTCCTACAATGAGCAGTTCTTC.

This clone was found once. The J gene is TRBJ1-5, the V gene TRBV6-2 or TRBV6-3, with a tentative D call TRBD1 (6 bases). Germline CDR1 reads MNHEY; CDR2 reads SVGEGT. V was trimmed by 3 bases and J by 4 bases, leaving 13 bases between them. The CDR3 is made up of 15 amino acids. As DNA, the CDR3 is TGTGCCAGCAGTTATGTTTGGGGGCGGAATCAGCCCCAGCATTTT. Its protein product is CASSYVWGRNQPQHF.

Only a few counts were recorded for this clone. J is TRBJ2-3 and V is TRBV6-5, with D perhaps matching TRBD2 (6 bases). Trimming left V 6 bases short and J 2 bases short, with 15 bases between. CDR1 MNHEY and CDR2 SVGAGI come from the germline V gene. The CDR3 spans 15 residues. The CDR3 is CASRSPGLLTDTQYF. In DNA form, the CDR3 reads TGTGCCAGCAGAAGCCCGGGACTGCTCACAGATACGCAGTATTTT.

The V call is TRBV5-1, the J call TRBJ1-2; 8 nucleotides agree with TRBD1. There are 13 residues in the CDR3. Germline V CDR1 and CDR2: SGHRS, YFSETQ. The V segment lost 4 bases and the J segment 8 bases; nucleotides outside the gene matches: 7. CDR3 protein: CASSLDRGRGYTF. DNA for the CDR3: TGCGCCAGCAGCCTTGACAGGGGACGGGGCTACACCTTC.